This T cell receptor (beta chain) is from a study of shared clonotypes between healthy human individuals. The CDR3 totals 16 residues. After removal of 4 bases from V and 1 base from J, the junction contained 3 bases not matched to a gene. Per germline, CDR1 SGHRS and CDR2 YFSETQ. Repertoires were generated with immunoSEQ multiplex PCR, while TCRdb's copy carries only in-frame clones and drops some. The sample gives more than 1 million clones, roughly 74% of which show up once; about 0.52% is in the top ten. This clone has only one observation. The target antigen is unknown. Study findings and constraints: Expectations were that clonotype sharing among donors would be affected by sequencing depth. The study found lower generation probabilities in non-shared clonotypes than in those shared by all four donors.

Sequenced material: memory CD4+ T cells from PBMCs. Sample subset: CD45RA-negative fraction. The chain carries TRBV5-1 and TRBJ2-5, with 14 bases aligning to TRBD2. The receptor's source is a young man in good health. Some clones in this sample may be carry-over from other donors' samples. The CDR3 reads CASSAGLAGGQETQYF. In DNA, the CDR3 is TGCGCCAGCAGCGCCGGACTAGCGGGAGGCCAAGAGACCCAGTACTTC.